This passage covers 16 T cell receptor beta chains from one sample sequenced in a study of OX40 agonist ivuxolimab in advanced cancers. The library relied on the immunoSEQ multiplex PCR assay. TCRdb holds this immuneACCESS table with in-frame rearrangements only. Some clones are missing; in checked studies, unresolved V genes explain under half, and the rest has no known cause. Here the sample has 65,000 to 90,000 clones; 70% to 90% occur a single time. The ten biggest clones cover 11% of the sample. The sample here was CD4+ or CD8+ T cells sorted from blood, taken in a trial of the OX40 agonist ivuxolimab. The receptor source for this set is an adult with an advanced solid tumor such as melanoma, head and neck, liver or kidney cancer.

The rearrangement joins TRBV7-2 to TRBJ2-7; 11 bases line up with TRBD2. V dropped 4 bases and J dropped 0; count of bases not matched to a gene: 14. The CDR3 totals 19 residues. The germline CDR1 and CDR2 sequences are SGHTA and FQGNSA. CDR3 residues: CASSYRLAGTEKFSYEQYF. For the CDR3, the DNA is TGTGCCAGCAGCTACCGACTAGCGGGGACCGAGAAATTCTCCTACGAGCAGTACTTC.

This rearrangement joins TRBV5-1 to TRBJ2-1, with 8 bases fitting TRBD2. V shed 4 bases, J shed 6 bases, and the junction held 15 bases outside the gene matches. The CDR3 length is 17 residues. Germline values: CDR1 SGHRS, CDR2 YFSETQ. The DNA of the CDR3 is TGCGCCAGCAGCACAGAACCCGGGACTAGGCTCCTCAATGAGCAGTTCTTC. The encoded protein is CASSTEPGTRLLNEQFF.

The V and J genes are TRBV9 and TRBJ1-2; 7 nucleotides align to TRBD1. The CDR3 sequence is 15 residues long. Germline V gene sequence: CDR1 SGDLS, CDR2 YYNGEE. Germline trimming cut 2 bases from V and 3 bases from J; bases unmatched to any gene: 7. The CDR3 DNA reads TGTGCCAGCAGCGTGGACAGGAGTACCCACTATGGCTACACCTTC. Translated: CASSVDRSTHYGYTF.

The V call is TRBV2, the J call TRBJ1-1; 8 bases map to TRBD1. V lost 6 bases and J lost 1; bases outside the gene matches: 4. The CDR3 spans 14 residues. Germline V gene data show CDR1 as SNHLY and CDR2 as FYNNEI. The CDR3 bases are TGTGCCAGCAGCGGGGGACAGGCGAACACTGAAGCTTTCTTT. It is translated as CASSGGQANTEAFF.

The V gene is TRBV6-1, the J gene TRBJ2-7; D unresolved. Germline CDR1 MNHNS, CDR2 SASEGT. V was clipped by 3 bases and J by 2 bases, with 11 bases between them. The CDR3 consists of 14 residues. CDR3 sequence: CASSDLGFPYEQYF. The CDR3 DNA reads as TGTGCCAGCAGTGATTTAGGGTTTCCCTACGAGCAGTACTTC.

This chain joins TRBV2 and TRBJ2-7; 9 positions agree with TRBD1. With V trimmed by 8 bases and J by 5 bases, 10 bases remained unmatched. Germline V gene sequence: CDR1 SNHLY, CDR2 FYNNEI. This CDR3 is built from 14 residues. The CDR3: CASGPGQGLNEQYF. The CDR3 nucleotides read TGTGCCAGCGGCCCCGGACAGGGGCTTAACGAGCAGTACTTC. The full variable domain, with the rest looked up from reference TRBV2 and TRBJ2-7, is EPEVTQTPSHQVTQMGQEVILRCVPISNHLYFYWYRQILGQKVEFLVSFYNNEISEKSEIFDDQFSVERPDGSNFTLKIRSTKLEDSAMYFCASGPGQGLNEQYFGPGTRLTVT.

The rearrangement joins TRBV28 to TRBJ2-7; 7 bases line up with TRBD1. CDR3 size: 15 residues. The germline V gene has CDR1 MDHEN and CDR2 SYDVKM. The trim removed 5 bases at V and 4 bases at J, leaving 11 bases unmatched. The CDR3 region has the DNA TGTGCCAGCAGTGCCAACCGGGACAGCTCTTACGAGCAGTACTTC. Encoded protein: CASSANRDSSYEQYF.

The chain has TRBV10-2 and TRBJ2-1; 11 bases map to TRBD2. Losses at the gene ends were 6 bases for V and 10 bases for J; bases not matched to a gene: 5. The CDR3 runs to 13 residues. Germline lookup yields CDR1 WSHSY and CDR2 SAAADI. The DNA of the CDR3 is TGCGCCAGCAGAACGACTAGCGGGGACGAGCAGTTCTTC. Its protein is CASRTTSGDEQFF.

Comment on this clone: Given the absence of the conserved phenylalanine or tryptophan at the CDR3 end, a read error is likely. Because the CDR3's place on the DNA is in doubt, the DNA is left out and the CDR3 is given as listed by TCRdb. V and J are TRBV5-8 and TRBJ2-3; the table assigns TRBD2, which was not confirmed against the DNA. 10 amino acids form the CDR3, both terminal residues included. Germline CDR1 and CDR2: SGHTS and YDEGEE. Here the CDR3 reads CASSFGTYKV.

The V and J genes are TRBV6-1 and TRBJ2-7; no clear D gene. The CDR3 loop spans 13 amino acids. Germline CDR1 MNHNS, CDR2 SASEGT. With 3 bases removed from V and 6 bases from J, the gap between germline ends came to 12 bases. The CDR3 DNA reads as TGTGCCAGCAGTGAGTGGACCCCGTTCGAGCAGTACTTC. Translation: CASSEWTPFEQYF.

This chain links TRBV6-1 with TRBJ1-1; D unclear. CDR3 length: 17 residues. The V end lost 1 base, the J end lost 1 base, and 16 bases lay between the germline ends. Germline V gene data show CDR1 as MNHNS and CDR2 as SASEGT. CDR3 nucleotide sequence: TGTGCCAGCAGTGAAGTTCCCTCCAGAGAGGAGAACACTGAAGCTTTCTTT. It yields the protein CASSEVPSREENTEAFF.

The genes are TRBV2 and TRBJ2-5; perhaps D is TRBD1 or TRBD2 (5 bases each). This CDR3 comprises 16 residues. Germline-derived CDR1 and CDR2 are SNHLY and FYNNEI. V lost 3 bases to trimming and J lost 7 bases, with 21 bases between them. For the CDR3, the DNA is TGTGCCAGCAGTGAGGGGACGGGCCGGCGCACCGGGACCCAGTACTTC. Its protein product is CASSEGTGRRTGTQYF.

The chain employs TRBV19 and TRBJ2-1; D ambiguous. The germline CDR1 and CDR2 sequences are LNHDA and SQIVND (reference sequence). The CDR3 runs 16 residues. The V and J ends lost 1 base and 4 bases respectively, with 14 bases between them. The CDR3 spells CASSIGTRALYNEQFF. DNA of the CDR3: TGTGCCAGTAGTATAGGGACCCGAGCCCTTTACAATGAGCAGTTCTTC.

This chain connects TRBV5-4 to TRBJ2-7; D is perhaps TRBD1 or TRBD2 (5 bases each). This CDR3 is 16 amino acids long. Germline V gene data show CDR1 as SGHNT and CDR2 as YYREEE (reference sequence). Deletions cut 1 base from V and 2 bases from J, with 16 bases between. In DNA, the CDR3 is TGTGCCAGCAGCTTGCAAATGGGGCTAGCCGCCTACGAGCAGTACTTC. It encodes CASSLQMGLAAYEQYF.

The chain couples TRBV10-2 to TRBJ2-5, with 12 bases fitting TRBD1. The V and J ends lost 6 bases and 1 base, in that order; junction bases with no gene match: 9. Germline V CDR1 and CDR2: WSHSY, SAAADI. This CDR3 is built from 17 residues. The CDR3 here is CASRGQGATPFQETQYF. CDR3 sequence (DNA): TGCGCCAGCAGGGGACAGGGGGCTACCCCATTCCAAGAGACCCAGTACTTC.

The genes are TRBV5-1 and TRBJ2-2, with D perhaps given as TRBD1 or TRBD2 (5 bases each). Trimming cost V 0 bases and J 6 bases, with 6 bases left between them. Germline values: CDR1 SGHRS, CDR2 YFSETQ. CDR3 length: 13 amino acids. The CDR3 DNA reads as TGCGCCAGCAGCTTGGGAGGGGCCGGGGAGCTGTTTTTT. Translated, it gives CASSLGGAGELFF.